The 15 T cell receptor beta chains below come from one sample, sequenced in a study of regulatory T cells in long-lasting Graves disease. In building TCR beta libraries, iRepertoire HTBI primers were used together with Arm-PCR of CDR3 regions. TCRdb reprocessed the multiplex PCR reads via MiXCR and lists one record per CDR3 protein. This table holds some 460,000 distinct CDR3 sequences, roughly 16% found once. Time point defined: newly diagnosed GD, antithyroid drugs for less than 3 months. Construction of the TCR library relied on RNA isolated from PBMCs. These data were also filed under a second study, of T cells in Graves' hyperthyroidism and ophthalmopathy.

The specimen comprised peripheral blood mononuclear cells (PBMCs), sampled at new diagnosis, from a patient treated with antithyroid drugs. The receptors here all came from a man aged 35 to 55 with Graves disease.

This clonotype was seen a few times. The chain couples TRBV7-9 to TRBJ2-3, with a weak D call TRBD2 (5 bases). V lost 2 bases, J lost 3 bases, and 12 bases lay in between. Germline assignment: CDR1 SEHNR and CDR2 FQNEAQ (reference sequence). The CDR3 totals 15 residues. The CDR3 DNA sequence: TGTGCCAGCAGCTTACTCAGGCCGGGGACAGATACGCAGTATTTT. It specifies CASSLLRPGTDTQYF.

For this clonotype: Being one base from a much bigger clone, this may be a read error. The chain uses TRBV30 and TRBJ1-2, with 8 bases matching TRBD1. This CDR3 comprises 11 residues. Germline assignment: CDR1 GTSNPN and CDR2 SVGIG (reference sequence). The CDR3 sequence is CAWGQGYGHTF. The CDR3, as DNA: TGTGCCTGGGGACAGGGCTATGGCCACACCTTC.

V is TRBV7-2 and J is TRBJ2-1; TRBD2 is a possible D gene (6 bases). The ends were cut back, 0 bases at V and 4 bases at J, with 13 bases in the middle. The CDR3 spans 16 residues. CDR1 and CDR2 (germline): SGHTA, FQGNSA. The CDR3 loop is CASSLARGTPYNEQFF. CDR3 DNA sequence: TGTGCCAGCAGCTTAGCGCGAGGGACTCCATACAATGAGCAGTTCTTC.

This clonotype was counted at least ten times. This chain links TRBV20-1 with TRBJ2-7, with D perhaps matching TRBD2 (5 bases). The CDR3 runs to 14 residues. Trimming stripped 2 bases from V and 7 bases from J, with 18 bases between. Germline CDR1 is DFQATT and CDR2 is SNEGSKA (reference sequence). CDR3 in DNA: TGCAGTGCTAGAAGAGCGGCAGGTTCACGAGAGCAGTACTTC. As protein: CSARRAAGSREQYF.

This clonotype was seen more than once but under ten times. This chain connects TRBV27 to TRBJ1-5, with a tentative D call TRBD1 (6 bases). This CDR3 region has 13 residues. CDR1 is MNHEY and CDR2 is SMNVEV in the germline V gene (reference sequence). V was shortened by 6 bases and J by 3 bases, with 9 bases between the two germline ends. The CDR3 DNA reads TGTGCCAGCAGACGGGGGCCCAATCAGCCCCAGCATTTT. Protein: CASRRGPNQPQHF.

This clonotype has a single count. V and J are TRBV28 and TRBJ2-4, with 13 bases aligning to TRBD2. This CDR3 is 21 amino acids long. The V and J ends lost 7 bases and 0 bases, in that order; junction bases with no gene match: 18. Germline V CDR1 and CDR2: MDHEN, SYDVKM. The CDR3 loop is CASTTPHSGLAGLLAKNIQYF. In nucleotides, the CDR3 is TGTGCCAGCACAACTCCACATTCGGGACTAGCGGGATTACTAGCCAAAAACATTCAGTACTTC.

This clonotype was recorded a few times. The rearrangement uses TRBV13 and TRBJ2-3; a weak D match, TRBD2 (6 bases). Germline V gene data show CDR1 as PRHDT and CDR2 as FYEKMQ (reference sequence). The CDR3 sequence is 14 residues long. Trimming left V 6 bases short and J 2 bases short, with 12 bases between. The chain's CDR3 is CASSTAGITDTQYF. DNA of the CDR3: TGTGCCAGCAGTACCGCGGGGATCACAGATACGCAGTATTTT.

This clonotype was picked up many times. This chain links TRBV20-1 with TRBJ2-7; no clear D. Germline V gene data show CDR1 as DFQATT and CDR2 as SNEGSKA (reference sequence). V was cut by 0 bases and J by 4 bases, with 13 bases left in between. The CDR3 loop spans 14 amino acids. The CDR3 reads CSARDLPRLYEQYF. The DNA of the CDR3 is TGCAGTGCTAGAGATCTTCCCCGACTTTACGAGCAGTACTTC.

This clonotype occurred a few times. The chain is built from TRBV10-2 and TRBJ1-2, with D perhaps matching TRBD1 (5 bases). The CDR3 is 14 residues long. Germline CDR1 WSHSY, CDR2 SAAADI. Deletions cut 9 bases from V and 4 bases from J, with 18 bases between. CDR3 DNA sequence: TGCGCCAGTGAGAGCCAGGGTCGAATCTATGGCTACACCTTC. Its translation: CASESQGRIYGYTF.

Ten or more counts support this clonotype. This chain joins TRBV3-1 and TRBJ1-6, with D perhaps matching TRBD1 (5 bases). This CDR3 is 14 amino acids long. With 6 bases removed from V and 9 bases from J, the gap between germline ends came to 15 bases. Germline V lookup: CDR1 LGHDT, CDR2 YNNKEL (reference sequence). The CDR3 nucleotides read TGTGCCAGCAGACCATCGACAAGGGGTTCACCCCTCCACTTT. Its protein is CASRPSTRGSPLHF.

A few counts support this clonotype. The chain employs TRBV5-1 and TRBJ2-7; 11 positions match TRBD2. Germline CDR1 reads SGHRS; CDR2 reads YFSETQ. Trimming at V came to 3 bases and at J to 4 bases, leaving 6 bases not matched to a gene. CDR3 size: 15 residues. In nucleotides, the CDR3 is TGCGCCAGCAGCTACAGGACTAGCGGGTTGTACGAGCAGTACTTC. Encoded protein: CASSYRTSGLYEQYF.

This clonotype was seen only a few times. This chain links TRBV24-1 with TRBJ1-2, with 10 bases lining up with TRBD1. This CDR3 has 12 residues. The germline V gene encodes CDR1 KGHDR and CDR2 SFDVKD. V shed 9 bases, J shed 8 bases, and the junction held 5 bases outside the gene matches. The CDR3, as DNA: TGTGCCACCGGGACAGGGGCTCTAGGCTACACCTTC. It specifies CATGTGALGYTF.

V usage is TRBV10-3 and J usage is TRBJ2-3, with 9 bases identical to TRBD2. Trimming removed 5 bases from V and 6 bases from J; junction bases left unmatched: 6. Germline V gene data show CDR1 as ENHRY and CDR2 as SYGVKD. The CDR3 has 14 amino acids. DNA for the CDR3: TGTGCCATCAGTAGTAGCGGGAGTCGGGATACGCAGTATTTT. Residues: CAISSSGSRDTQYF.

This clonotype occurred many times. The rearrangement joins TRBV6-2 or TRBV6-3 to TRBJ2-3; 13 bases line up with TRBD2. The germline gives CDR1 MNHEY, CDR2 SVGEGT. The V gene end was trimmed by 5 bases and the J gene end by 2 bases; junction bases not matched to a gene: 19. The CDR3 covers 21 residues. The CDR3 nucleotides are TGTGCCAGCAGTCTTCTACTGGGGTCAAGACTAGCGGGAGGCCCCACAGATACGCAGTATTTT. Its protein is CASSLLLGSRLAGGPTDTQYF.

The V gene is TRBV5-1, the J gene TRBJ2-2; 8 bases agree with TRBD1. The CDR3 runs 16 residues. The germline CDR1 and CDR2 sequences are SGHRS and YFSETQ. Trimming took 0 bases from V and 7 from J; bases not matched to a gene: 8. The CDR3: CASSLVSGGSDGELFF. The CDR3 region has the DNA TGCGCCAGCAGCTTGGTCTCAGGGGGCTCTGACGGGGAGCTGTTTTTT.